The clone carrying this T cell receptor (beta chain) was seen repeatedly, ten times or more. The antigen is undetermined. The sample is drawn from a study of regulatory T cells in long-lasting Graves disease. Study-wide results and caveats: Thyroid tissue went unstudied; only peripheral blood was examined.

Building of the TCR beta libraries involved iRepertoire HTBI primers and Arm-PCR of CDR3 regions. TCRdb ran MiXCR on the multiplex PCR reads and lists one entry per CDR3 protein. The sample has hundreds of thousands of distinct CDR3 sequences; 20% to 25% are singletons. The sample's time point: persistent/refractory GD, antithyroid drugs over 5 years with positive TRAb. The authors made the TCR library using RNA they extracted from PBMCs. This CDR3 comprises 12 residues. The V gene's germline CDR1 is MNHNS and CDR2 SASEGT. V was shortened by 8 bases and J by 2 bases, with 9 bases between the two germline ends.

The chain joins TRBV6-1 to TRBJ1-2; a possible D gene is TRBD1 (5 bases). Sequenced here: peripheral blood mononuclear cells (PBMCs), sampled when the disease was refractory, from a patient treated with antithyroid drugs. The TCR originated in a female donor with Graves disease. The CDR3 region has the DNA TGTGCCAGCTCGGGACGGAACTATGGCTACACCTTC. Its protein product is CASSGRNYGYTF.